Shown below are 10 T cell receptor beta chains from a single sample sequenced in a study of blood T cell repertoires in COVID-19. Measured with immunoSEQ multiplex PCR; TCRdb has only the in-frame clones, and not every one. Of around 99,000 clones detected, 84% appear once; the ten largest clones hold approximately 7%. Specimen: peripheral blood. These receptors came from a woman aged 45-59 years with acute or convalescent COVID-19.

This clone has more than one count but fewer than ten. This sequence joins TRBV6-6 and TRBJ2-4; perhaps TRBD1 as D (5 bases). Germline CDR1 MNHNY, CDR2 SVGAGI (reference sequence). The CDR3 spans 16 residues. The V gene lost 5 bases and the J gene lost 0 bases, with 14 bases spanning the gap. In nucleotides, the CDR3 is TGTGCCAGCAGTCTGCAGGGATTCCTAGCCAAAAACATTCAGTACTTC. Residues: CASSLQGFLAKNIQYF.

CDR3 protein: CASSPPSGTGKNEQYF. The CDR3 DNA reads as TGTGCCAGCAGCCCCCCCTCCGGGACAGGTAAAAACGAGCAGTACTTC. The chain couples TRBV3-1 (or the pseudogene TRBV3-2) to TRBJ2-7; 8 nucleotides line up with TRBD1. Looked up from germline, CDR1 is LGHDT and CDR2 is YNNKEL (reference sequence). Trimming removed 4 bases from V and 5 bases from J; junction bases left unmatched: 13. CDR3 length: 16 amino acids.

V is TRBV11-2 and J is TRBJ1-3, with D possibly TRBD1 on 6 matching bases. Trimming left V 5 bases short and J 7 bases short, with 15 bases between. Per germline, CDR1 SGHAT and CDR2 FQNNGV. The CDR3 spans 14 residues. Written as DNA, the CDR3 is TGTGCCAGCAGCACAGGGATCGGTGGGAACACCATATATTTT. It codes for CASSTGIGGNTIYF. Complete variable domain (other parts from reference TRBV11-2 and TRBJ1-3): EAGVAQSPRYKIIEKRQSVAFWCNPISGHATLYWYQQILGQGPKLLIQFQNNGVVDDSQLPKDRFSAERLKGVDSTLKIQPAKLEDSAVYLCASSTGIGGNTIYFGEGSWLTVV.

The chain couples TRBV7-9 to TRBJ1-4; D is undetermined. The length of the CDR3 is 15 residues. Trimming took 0 bases from V and 7 from J, leaving 12 bases between them. The germline V gene has CDR1 SEHNR and CDR2 FQNEAQ (reference sequence). The CDR3 protein is CASSLAGAASEKLFF. The DNA of the CDR3 is TGTGCCAGCAGCTTAGCGGGTGCAGCGAGTGAAAAACTGTTTTTT.

The chain recombines TRBV7-7 with TRBJ2-1, with TRBD2 as a possible D gene (6 bases). The CDR3 covers 18 residues. CDR1 and CDR2 from the germline V gene are SSHAT and FNYEAQ (reference sequence). Trimming cost V 0 bases and J 8 bases, with 23 bases left between them. CDR3 sequence (DNA): TGTGCCAGCAGCTTAGCTCCCGTGGGAGGTTTTGAAGTTGATGAGCAGTTCTTC. It encodes CASSLAPVGGFEVDEQFF.

The chain employs TRBV5-1 and TRBJ2-3; 7 positions match TRBD2. Germline CDR1 SGHRS, CDR2 YFSETQ. After removal of 4 bases from V and 0 bases from J, the junction contained 5 bases not matched to a gene. This CDR3 comprises 15 residues. The DNA for the CDR3 is TGCGCCAGCAGCCTGACTAGCCGAAGCACAGATACGCAGTATTTT. Its translation is CASSLTSRSTDTQYF.

This rearrangement joins TRBV27 to TRBJ2-5, with 11 bases lining up with TRBD2. Germline V gene lookup returns CDR1 MNHEY and CDR2 SMNVEV (reference sequence). CDR3 size: 16 residues. J gave up 3 bases and V 10 bases, and 13 bases lay outside the gene matches. The CDR3 DNA follows: TGTGCCACCCGGACTAGCGGGTGGGGAGAAGAAGAGACCCAGTACTTC. Its protein product is CATRTSGWGEEETQYF.

This rearrangement joins TRBV10-3 to TRBJ1-1, with D possibly TRBD1 on 6 matching bases. CDR1 and CDR2 from the germline V gene are ENHRY and SYGVKD. V lost 3 bases and J lost 9, with 11 bases in between. This CDR3 has 12 amino acids. The CDR3 sequence: CAISDSGAQAFF. The CDR3 coding sequence is TGTGCCATCAGTGATTCAGGGGCGCAAGCTTTCTTT.

The chain joins TRBV19 to TRBJ1-1, with D unclear. CDR3 size: 13 residues. V dropped 11 bases and J dropped 1 base, with 14 bases sitting between them. CDR1 and CDR2 from the germline V gene are LNHDA and SQIVND (reference sequence). The CDR3 loop is CAARGVGNTEAFF. The CDR3 bases are TGTGCCGCTCGCGGGGTCGGGAACACTGAAGCTTTCTTT. Combining the CDR3 with reference TRBV19 and TRBJ1-1 gives the whole variable domain DGGITQSPKYLFRKEGQNVTLSCEQNLNHDAMYWYRQDPGQGLRLIYYSQIVNDFQKGDIAEGYSVSREKKESFPLTVTSAQKNPTAFYLCAARGVGNTEAFFGQGTRLTVV.

Only one count was recorded for this clone. The J gene is TRBJ1-2, the V gene TRBV20-1; possible D gene TRBD1, 5 bases. Germline lookup yields CDR1 DFQATT and CDR2 SNEGSKA (reference sequence). Trimming left V 5 bases short and J 6 bases short, with 10 bases between. This CDR3 is 11 amino acids long. For the CDR3, the DNA is TGCAGTGCTGGGGGGTCGGATGGCTACACCTTC. Translated: CSAGGSDGYTF.